This TCR beta chain comes out of a study of cytomegalovirus exposure and HLA in healthy donors. Study-level information: A later analysis reported the approximately 120 validation repertoires used the same platform as the 550 to 700 first-cohort repertoires. Whole-study findings and limits: Many donors carried some public TCRs, although rarity characterized most TCR sequences. Reported performance of the classifier showed diagnosis of cytomegalovirus status with high specificity and sensitivity.

A note on this clone: The antigen is undetermined.

The assay was immunoSEQ multiplex PCR, and TCRdb's table has in-frame clones only and misses some. The profile shows under 150,000 clones, 85% to 90% of them singletons. Germline CDR1 SGHRS, CDR2 YFSETQ. V was cut by 7 bases and J by 4 bases, with 14 bases left in between. This CDR3 is 13 amino acids long. The sample comprised PBMCs. The receptor was isolated from a woman under 30 in good health and CMV-seropositive. This sequence joins TRBV5-1 and TRBJ1-2; D perhaps matches TRBD1 (6 bases). The CDR3 DNA follows: TGCGCCAGCGCCAGACAGGACCTCTATGGCTACACCTTC. This codes for CASARQDLYGYTF.